This section outlines one TCR beta chain sequence together with its context. Its antigen remains unknown. This sample is drawn from a study of blood T cells in healthy people across ages. PCR was performed a second time for roughly 7 to 12 cycles using a sample-barcoded 5' primer and a J-beta primer mix. Each cDNA molecule received a tag from a template-switch adaptor that had 12 random nucleotides. MiXCR, run by TCRdb on the 5' RACE reads, gives a single entry per CDR3 protein. The sample carries 1.5 million to 2 million distinct CDR3 sequences, approximately 39% recorded once. Russia was home to the donors, healthy Caucasian individuals aged 6 to 90. The CDR3 consists of 18 residues. V lost 4 bases to trimming and J lost 10 bases, with 32 bases between them. Germline-derived CDR1 and CDR2 are DFQATT and SNEGSKA (reference sequence). Study findings and constraints: Strongly correlated with naive T cell percentage was TCR beta diversity. Fewer expanded clones and more diversity marked long-lived versus aged donors.

The chain couples TRBV20-1 to TRBJ2-1; TRBD1 is a possible D gene (6 bases). The receptor's source is a human donor in good health. Sequenced material: blood. The CDR3 nucleotides are TGCAGTGCTATTTCCCCTCTACTAAACAGGGAGTTGGGTGGCGAGCAGTTCTTC. Translating gives CSAISPLLNRELGGEQFF.